A single sample gave rise to the 8 T cell receptor beta chains below, sequenced in a study of Ad26.COV2.S vaccination and SARS-CoV-2 variants. Clones were read by immunoSEQ multiplex PCR, and TCRdb kept only the in-frame ones, dropping some. Of around 45,000 clones in the sample, 83% were seen once. The source was peripheral blood, collected after recovery from COVID-19. These receptors all come from a human donor who had recovered from COVID-19.

The chain joins TRBV5-6 to TRBJ1-1; D is perhaps TRBD1 (5 bases). V was clipped by 3 bases and J by 0 bases, with 12 bases between them. Germline CDR1 reads SGHDT; CDR2 reads YYEEEE. CDR3 length equals 15 residues. CDR3 nucleotides: TGTGCCAGCAGCTGGCAGGGAGCCTTGAACACTGAAGCTTTCTTT. Its translation: CASSWQGALNTEAFF.

CDR3 in DNA: TGTGCCAGTAGATACGAGGGATTAGGAGGCTATGGCTACACCTTC. As protein: CASRYEGLGGYGYTF. This chain links TRBV19 with TRBJ1-2, with D unclear. CDR1 is LNHDA and CDR2 is SQIVND in the germline V gene (reference sequence). The CDR3 runs to 15 residues. V dropped 6 bases and J dropped 4 bases, with 18 bases sitting between them.

This chain connects TRBV2 to TRBJ2-1; D ambiguous. This CDR3 is 11 amino acids long. Germline V lookup: CDR1 SNHLY, CDR2 FYNNEI. V gave up 5 bases and J gave up 5 bases, with 4 bases separating them. The CDR3 reads CASSYDNEQFF. The DNA of the CDR3 is TGTGCCAGCAGTTACGACAATGAGCAGTTCTTC.

The V gene is TRBV6-6, the J gene TRBJ1-1; D gene unclear. Between the trimmed V and J ends, which lost 2 bases and 3 bases, there was a span of 10 bases. The CDR3 has 14 amino acids. CDR1 is MNHNY and CDR2 is SVGAGI in the germline V gene (reference sequence). The CDR3 region is CASSYNTMDTEAFF. The CDR3 nucleotides are TGTGCCAGCAGTTACAACACCATGGACACTGAAGCTTTCTTT.

J is TRBJ2-1 and V is TRBV4-2; weak D call: TRBD1 (6 bases). The CDR3 is made up of 18 amino acids. Trimming left V 1 base short and J 0 bases short, with 16 bases between. Looked up from germline, CDR1 is LGHNA and CDR2 is YNFKEQ. The CDR3 protein is CASSQGPGVGGSYNEQFF. The CDR3 DNA follows: TGTGCCAGCAGCCAAGGGCCAGGGGTTGGTGGCTCCTACAATGAGCAGTTCTTC.

The table lists this clone with a few counts. V and J are TRBV30 and TRBJ1-5; D is unclear. Germline CDR1 reads GTSNPN; CDR2 reads SVGIG (reference sequence). V was cut by 0 bases and J by 1 base, with 4 bases left in between. The CDR3 runs to 13 residues. CDR3 loop: CAWSVGSNQPQHF. The CDR3, as DNA: TGTGCCTGGAGTGTGGGGAGCAATCAGCCCCAGCATTTT.

In this sample, this clone turned up once. The V call is TRBV25-1, the J call TRBJ2-7; 7 bases line up with TRBD2. From germline, CDR1 is MGHDK and CDR2 SYGVNS. J lost 6 bases, V lost 3 bases, and 14 bases had no gene match. The CDR3 contains 16 residues. The CDR3, as DNA: TGTGCCAGCAGTGACCCCCGGGACTACGGGCAAGGCGAGCAGTACTTC. This encodes CASSDPRDYGQGEQYF.

This clone has just one count. This rearrangement joins TRBV4-1 to TRBJ1-2, with a tentative D call TRBD1 (6 bases). The CDR3 runs 14 residues. Trimming cost V 1 base and J 4 bases, with 10 bases left between them. Germline V gene sequence: CDR1 MGHRA, CDR2 YSYEKL. CDR3 amino acids: CASSQGGQTYGYTF. DNA of the CDR3: TGCGCCAGCAGCCAAGGGGGACAAACCTATGGCTACACCTTC.